The T cell receptor beta chain under discussion was sequenced for a study of cytomegalovirus exposure and HLA in healthy donors. This clone turned up a few times. Its antigen is not known. Primers included in the PCR were 60 Vbeta and 13 Jbeta primers. The assay was immunoSEQ multiplex PCR, and TCRdb's table has in-frame clones only and misses some. This sample has 60,000 to 75,000 clones, with approximately 80% found just once. Study-level points and caveats: Reported findings show TCR beta sequences accurately forecast HLA-A and HLA-B alleles in most subjects. Despite most TCR sequences being rare, some public TCRs occurred in many donors.

Germline assignment: CDR1 SGHTS and CDR2 YDEGEE. CDR3 size: 18 residues. V lost 1 base, J lost 4 bases, and 10 bases stayed unmatched. The genes are TRBV5-8 and TRBJ2-6; 8 bases map to TRBD1. This clonotype was sampled from a woman in her 30s in good health and CMV-seronegative. Specimen: PBMCs. The chain's CDR3 is CASSLSGRGLTGANVLTF. CDR3 in DNA: TGTGCCAGCAGCTTGAGTGGCAGGGGGCTAACGGGGGCCAACGTCCTGACTTTC.